Presented here are 27 T cell receptor beta chains from one specimen sequenced in a study of blood T cells in healthy people across ages. Primers used in a second PCR of roughly 6 to 11 cycles were a sample-barcoded 5' primer and a J-beta primer mix. TCRdb used MiXCR to reprocess the 5' RACE reads, holding one entry per CDR3 protein. The sample contains hundreds of thousands of distinct CDR3 sequences, around 50% of which appear only once. Sequencing was carried out using blood. The receptors here all came from a man in his forties in good health.

This clonotype was counted once. The chain joins TRBV25-1 to TRBJ2-5; possibly TRBD1 or TRBD2 for D (6 bases each). The CDR3 is 15 residues long. Trimming cost V 3 bases and J 1 base, with 12 bases left between them. Germline values: CDR1 MGHDK, CDR2 SYGVNS. CDR3 coding DNA: TGTGCCAGCAGTGATTTTAAGGGGGGCCAAGAGACCCAGTACTTC. Encoded protein: CASSDFKGGQETQYF.

This clonotype was counted between two and nine times. The chain employs TRBV5-1 and TRBJ2-7; 13 bases align to TRBD2. The J call is doubtful: the DNA matches TRBJ2-5 better. CDR3 size: 16 residues. Germline V gives CDR1 SGHRS, CDR2 YFSETQ. The DNA for the CDR3 is TGCGCCAGCAGCGAAACTAGCGGGGGGGCCTGGGAGACCCAGTACTTC. Translating gives CASSETSGGAWETQYF.

The chain employs TRBV5-1 and TRBJ2-3, with 8 bases that match TRBD2. V trimming: 7 bases; J trimming: 2 bases; junction bases outside the gene matches: 6. This CDR3 is 14 amino acids long. The V gene's germline CDR1 is SGHRS and CDR2 YFSETQ. The CDR3 DNA reads as TGCGCCAGCGGTAGCGGGGTAGACACAGATACGCAGTATTTT. It translates to CASGSGVDTDTQYF.

A few counts support this clonotype. This chain joins TRBV29-1 and TRBJ2-1; 7 nucleotides align to TRBD1. Germline-derived CDR1 and CDR2 are SQVTM and ANQGSEA. With V trimmed by 0 bases and J by 3 bases, 8 bases remained unmatched. This CDR3 is 16 amino acids long. Written as DNA, the CDR3 is TGCAGCGTTGAAGATGTCCGGACAGGAGTCTACAATGAGCAGTTCTTC. It yields the protein CSVEDVRTGVYNEQFF.

The rearrangement joins TRBV6-2 or TRBV6-3 to TRBJ2-1; either TRBD1 or TRBD2 may fit D (5 bases each). The germline CDR1 and CDR2 sequences are MNHEY and SVGEGT. The CDR3 is made up of 15 amino acids. Deletions cut 6 bases from V and 3 bases from J, with 15 bases between. CDR3 protein: CASRHGTNFYNEQFF. The CDR3 DNA reads TGTGCCAGCAGGCACGGGACGAACTTCTACAATGAGCAGTTCTTC.

The chain couples TRBV4-3 to TRBJ2-1; 11 bases align to TRBD1. The junction had 9 bases not matched to a gene; V was cut back by 3 bases and J by 8 bases. Germline V CDR1 and CDR2: LGHNA, YSLEER. CDR3 length: 16 amino acids. The CDR3 loop reads CASSQGTGTGGHEQFF. As DNA, the CDR3 is TGCGCCAGCAGCCAGGGTACCGGGACAGGGGGGCATGAGCAGTTCTTC.

There are a few counts of this clonotype. The rearrangement uses TRBV7-2 and TRBJ2-7, with 7 bases identical to TRBD2. V lost 3 bases and J lost 2; bases outside the gene matches: 4. Germline lookup yields CDR1 SGHTA and CDR2 FQGNSA. The CDR3 loop spans 14 amino acids. For the CDR3, the DNA is TGTGCCAGCAGCTTCCCGGGACTACCCTACGAGCAGTACTTC. This codes for CASSFPGLPYEQYF.

The chain employs TRBV25-1 and TRBJ1-6; D gene ambiguous. The germline V gene has CDR1 MGHDK and CDR2 SYGVNS. Deletions cut 8 bases from V and 7 bases from J, with 12 bases between. CDR3 size: 13 residues. This chain's CDR3 is CASRLGMNSPLHF. In nucleotides, the CDR3 is TGTGCCAGCCGTCTGGGGATGAATTCACCCCTCCACTTT.

The CDR3 coding sequence is TGTGCCAGCAGCTTTGAGTCAAGGGACTCTTACACCGGGGAGCTGTTTTTT. Encoded protein: CASSFESRDSYTGELFF. The rearrangement joins TRBV11-2 to TRBJ2-2, with D possibly being TRBD2 (6 bases). V lost 3 bases to trimming and J lost 3 bases, with 17 bases between them. The germline V gene has CDR1 SGHAT and CDR2 FQNNGV. The CDR3 is 17 amino acids.

This sequence joins TRBV3-1 and TRBJ1-1; TRBD1 agrees at 8 bases. This CDR3 spans 12 amino acids. Looked up from germline, CDR1 is LGHDT and CDR2 is YNNKEL (reference sequence). The V segment lost 1 base and the J segment 9 bases; nucleotides outside the gene matches: 1. The DNA for the CDR3 is TGTGCCAGCAGCCAAGGACAGGGGAAAGCTTTCTTT. It encodes CASSQGQGKAFF.

The chain is built from TRBV6-1 and TRBJ2-7; TRBD2 matches 13 bases. The tail of the sequence fits TRBJ2-5 better, so the J call may be wrong. This CDR3 is 15 amino acids long. CDR1 MNHNS and CDR2 SASEGT come from the germline V gene. CDR3 in amino acids: CASSEGLAGTETQYF. In DNA form, the CDR3 reads TGTGCCAGCAGTGAGGGACTAGCGGGGACAGAGACCCAGTACTTC.

The chain employs TRBV7-9 and TRBJ2-7, with 7 bases that match TRBD1. Germline V CDR1 and CDR2: SEHNR, FQNEAQ (reference sequence). The CDR3 runs to 12 residues. V lost 0 bases and J lost 12; bases outside the gene matches: 5. CDR3 in DNA: TGTGCCAGCAGCTTAGCGACAGGGCCGTGGTACTTC. This codes for CASSLATGPWYF.

V gene TRBV29-1 combines with J gene TRBJ2-4, with D possibly called TRBD1 or TRBD2 (5 bases each). The J call could be wrong; TRBJ2-7 is a better fit for the DNA end. CDR1 is SQVTM, CDR2 ANQGSEA, per germline. The CDR3 loop spans 11 amino acids. The CDR3 protein is CSSAWGNEQYF. The CDR3 DNA follows: TGCAGCTCCGCGTGGGGGAACGAGCAGTACTTC.

The V and J genes are TRBV29-1 and TRBJ1-2; the D gene is possibly TRBD1 (6 bases). The CDR3 runs to 16 residues. Germline CDR1 reads SQVTM; CDR2 reads ANQGSEA. V dropped 6 bases and J dropped 4 bases, with 24 bases sitting between them. CDR3 residues: CSVPRLSKGGVYGYTF. CDR3 DNA sequence: TGCAGCGTGCCTAGGCTAAGCAAAGGGGGAGTCTATGGCTACACCTTC. The entire variable domain, with the rest obtained from reference TRBV29-1 and TRBJ1-2, is as follows: SAVISQKPSRDICQRGTSLTIQCQVDSQVTMMFWYRQQPGQSLTLIATANQGSEATYESGFVIDKFPISRPNLTFSTLTVSNMSPEDSSIYLCSVPRLSKGGVYGYTFGSGTRLTVV.

This chain joins TRBV12-3 or TRBV12-4 and TRBJ2-7; possible D gene TRBD1, 6 bases. The V end lost 4 bases, the J end lost 5 bases, and 15 bases lay between the germline ends. This CDR3 is built from 14 residues. In DNA, the CDR3 is TGTGCCAGCAGTTCAGGGGTTTTGAAGAACGAGCAGTACTTC. The encoded protein is CASSSGVLKNEQYF.

In its sample, this clonotype was seen a few times. The chain is built from TRBV5-1 and TRBJ2-1, with 7 bases fitting TRBD1. CDR3 length equals 13 residues. Germline CDR1 is SGHRS and CDR2 is YFSETQ. Trimming removed 4 bases from V and 14 bases from J; junction bases left unmatched: 12. The CDR3 region is CASSRTGERNKFF. DNA for the CDR3: TGCGCCAGCAGCCGAACAGGGGAAAGGAATAAGTTCTTC.

The chain is built from TRBV6-1 and TRBJ1-2; 7 bases line up with TRBD1. V lost 3 bases, J lost 6 bases, and 4 bases stayed unmatched. The CDR3 is 13 residues long. Germline V gene data show CDR1 as MNHNS and CDR2 as SASEGT. The CDR3 spells CASSDRQGDGYTF. CDR3 bases: TGTGCCAGCAGTGATCGGCAGGGGGATGGCTACACCTTC.

This rearrangement joins TRBV9 to TRBJ2-3; possible D gene TRBD2, 6 bases. The CDR3 is 15 amino acids. V was clipped by 4 bases and J by 4 bases, with 16 bases between them. CDR1 and CDR2 from the germline V gene are SGDLS and YYNGEE. The CDR3 loop is CASSPGGGVADTQYF. In DNA, the CDR3 is TGTGCCAGCAGCCCCGGTGGAGGGGTGGCAGATACGCAGTATTTT.

This chain links TRBV24-1 with TRBJ2-5; possible D gene TRBD2, 7 bases. The J call may be incorrect, as the DNA end agrees better with TRBJ2-7. The germline CDR1 and CDR2 sequences are KGHDR and SFDVKD. This CDR3 has 13 residues. CDR3 protein: CAFRGGAGNEQYF. The CDR3 DNA reads TGTGCCTTCCGTGGGGGGGCCGGTAACGAGCAGTACTTC.

This clonotype was recorded a few times. V is TRBV7-2 and J is TRBJ2-3; TRBD2 might be the D (6 bases). The germline V gene encodes CDR1 SGHTA and CDR2 FQGNSA. This CDR3 has 15 amino acids. Between the trimmed V and J ends, which lost 5 bases and 6 bases, there was a span of 18 bases. The CDR3 bases are TGTGCCAGCAGCCGCGGAGGGGCGGAGGGGGATACGCAGTATTTT. Encoded protein: CASSRGGAEGDTQYF.

The chain recombines TRBV7-9 with TRBJ1-6; D remains unclear. Per the germline V gene, CDR1 is SEHNR and CDR2 is FQNEAQ (reference sequence). This CDR3 has 13 residues. Between the trimmed V and J ends, which lost 5 bases and 6 bases, there was a span of 8 bases. The CDR3 DNA is TGTGCCAGCAGCCCATGGCCTAATTCACCCCTCCACTTT. Its protein product is CASSPWPNSPLHF.

The chain recombines TRBV20-1 with TRBJ2-7, with TRBD2 matching over 8 bases. The CDR3 has 11 residues. Germline values: CDR1 DFQATT, CDR2 SNEGSKA (reference sequence). Trimming removed 5 bases from V and 4 bases from J; junction bases left unmatched: 1. CDR3 coding DNA: TGCAGTGCTCAGCGGGAGTACGAGCAGTACTTC. Translation gives CSAQREYEQYF.

The chain employs TRBV28 and TRBJ2-5; TRBD2 is a possible D gene (5 bases). The CDR3 sequence is 15 residues long. Germline V gives CDR1 MDHEN, CDR2 SYDVKM. V was clipped by 1 base and J by 7 bases, with 16 bases between them. The CDR3 loop reads CASSLSPSGRGTQYF. The CDR3 DNA reads TGTGCCAGCAGTTTATCCCCCAGTGGACGGGGGACCCAGTACTTC. The full variable domain, completed using reference TRBV28 and TRBJ2-5, is DVKVTQSSRYLVKRTGEKVFLECVQDMDHENMFWYRQDPGLGLRLIYFSYDVKMKEKGDIPEGYSVSREKKERFSLILESASTNQTSMYLCASSLSPSGRGTQYFGPGTRLLVL.

This rearrangement joins TRBV12-5 to TRBJ2-6; no definite D call. The CDR3 spans 15 residues. The germline V and J ends were trimmed by 7 bases and 3 bases, with 13 bases remaining between them. From germline, CDR1 is LGHNT and CDR2 FRNRAP. The CDR3 DNA follows: TGTGCTAGTGCCAGCGATCCGGGTGGGGCCAACGTCCTGACTTTC. It encodes CASASDPGGANVLTF.

The chain combines TRBV6-2 or TRBV6-3 with TRBJ2-1; TRBD2 is a possible D gene (5 bases). Trimming stripped 2 bases from V and 4 bases from J, with 18 bases between. Germline lookup yields CDR1 MNHEY and CDR2 SVGEGT. This CDR3 has 17 residues. In DNA form, the CDR3 reads TGTGCCAGCAGTTACAGCCCGACTGCCGGACTGTACAATGAGCAGTTCTTC. Protein sequence: CASSYSPTAGLYNEQFF.

This clonotype occurred once. This chain joins TRBV21-1 and TRBJ1-5; the table's D call of TRBD1 was not tested on the DNA. TRBV21-1 is deemed a pseudogene. CDR3 length: 16 amino acids. This chain's CDR3 is CASSKALSRGNQPQHF. The DNA for the CDR3 is TGTGCCAGCAGCAAAGCGCTCAGCCGGGGCAATCAGCCCCAGCATTTT.

The CDR3 loop reads CSARDSSLPEEKLFF. The DNA of the CDR3 is TGCAGTGCTAGGGACAGTTCTTTGCCCGAGGAAAAACTGTTTTTT. The chain joins TRBV20-1 to TRBJ1-4, with a tentative D call TRBD1 (6 bases). Germline V lookup: CDR1 DFQATT, CDR2 SNEGSKA (reference sequence). Trimming took off 3 bases at V and 8 bases at J, with 19 bases between the two ends. There are 15 residues in the CDR3.